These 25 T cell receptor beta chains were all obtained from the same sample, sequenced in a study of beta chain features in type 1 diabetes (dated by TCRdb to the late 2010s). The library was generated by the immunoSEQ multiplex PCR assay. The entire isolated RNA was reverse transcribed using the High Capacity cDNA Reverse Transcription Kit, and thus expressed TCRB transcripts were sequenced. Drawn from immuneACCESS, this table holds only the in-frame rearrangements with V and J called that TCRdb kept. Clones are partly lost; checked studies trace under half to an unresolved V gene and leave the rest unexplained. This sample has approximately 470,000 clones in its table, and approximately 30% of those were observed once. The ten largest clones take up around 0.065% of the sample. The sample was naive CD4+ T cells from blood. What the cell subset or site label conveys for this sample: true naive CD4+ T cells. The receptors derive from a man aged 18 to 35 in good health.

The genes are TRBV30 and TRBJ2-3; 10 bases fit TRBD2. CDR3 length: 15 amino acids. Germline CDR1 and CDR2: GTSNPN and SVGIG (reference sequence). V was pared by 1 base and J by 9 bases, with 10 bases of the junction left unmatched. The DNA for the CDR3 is TGTGCCTGGAGTGCCGGACTAGCGGCCTCGGGCACGCAGTATTTT. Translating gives CAWSAGLAASGTQYF. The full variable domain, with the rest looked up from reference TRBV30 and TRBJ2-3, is SQTIHQWPATLVQPVGSPLSLECTVEGTSNPNLYWYRQAAGRGLQLLFYSVGIGQISSEVPQNLSASRPQDRQFILSSKKLLLSDSGFYLCAWSAGLAASGTQYFGPGTRLTVL.

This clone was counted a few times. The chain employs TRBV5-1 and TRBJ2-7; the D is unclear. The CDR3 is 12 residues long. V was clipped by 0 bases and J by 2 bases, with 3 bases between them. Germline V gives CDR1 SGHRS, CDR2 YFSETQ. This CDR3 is CASSLAPYEQYF. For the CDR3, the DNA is TGCGCCAGCAGCTTGGCACCCTACGAGCAGTACTTC.

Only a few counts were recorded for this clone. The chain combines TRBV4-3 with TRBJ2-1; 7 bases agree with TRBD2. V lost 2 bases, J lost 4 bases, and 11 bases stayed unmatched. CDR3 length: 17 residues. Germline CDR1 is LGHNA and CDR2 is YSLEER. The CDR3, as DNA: TGCGCCAGCAGCCAAAACGGCAGGGACTACCTATACAATGAGCAGTTCTTC. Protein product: CASSQNGRDYLYNEQFF.

CDR3 in amino acids: CASSPGTGKDRNEQFF. In DNA form, the CDR3 reads TGCGCCAGCAGTCCAGGGACAGGGAAGGACCGGAATGAGCAGTTCTTC. The gene calls are TRBV23-1 and TRBJ2-1; 9 bases match TRBD1. TRBV23-1 is treated as an ORF (open reading frame) with a function not yet certain. The V segment lost 4 bases and the J segment 7 bases; nucleotides outside the gene matches: 11. CDR3 size: 16 residues.

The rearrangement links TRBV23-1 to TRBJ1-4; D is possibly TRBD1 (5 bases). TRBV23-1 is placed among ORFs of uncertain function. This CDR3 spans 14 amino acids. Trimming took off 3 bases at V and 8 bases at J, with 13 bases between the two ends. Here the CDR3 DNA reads TGCGCCAGCAGTCAGAAGGGGCTAGGCGAAAAACTGTTTTTT. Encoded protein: CASSQKGLGEKLFF.

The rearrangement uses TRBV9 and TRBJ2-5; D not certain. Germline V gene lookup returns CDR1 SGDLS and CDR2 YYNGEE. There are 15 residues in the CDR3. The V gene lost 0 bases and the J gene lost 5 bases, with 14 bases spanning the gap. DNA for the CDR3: TGTGCCAGCAGCGTAGCCCCCAGCCGTGTGGAGACCCAGTACTTC. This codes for CASSVAPSRVETQYF.

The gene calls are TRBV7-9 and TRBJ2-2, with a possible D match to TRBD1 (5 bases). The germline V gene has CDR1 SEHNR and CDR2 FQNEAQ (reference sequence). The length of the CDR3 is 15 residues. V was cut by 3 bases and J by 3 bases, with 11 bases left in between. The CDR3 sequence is CASSLKGLDTGELFF. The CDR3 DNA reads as TGTGCCAGCAGCTTGAAGGGGTTAGACACCGGGGAGCTGTTTTTT.

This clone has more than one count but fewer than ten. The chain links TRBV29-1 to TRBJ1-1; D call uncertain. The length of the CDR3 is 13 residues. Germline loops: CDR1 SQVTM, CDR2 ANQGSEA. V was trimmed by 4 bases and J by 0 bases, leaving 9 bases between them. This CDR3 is CSVARSMNTEAFF. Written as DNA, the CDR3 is TGCAGCGTTGCGAGGAGTATGAACACTGAAGCTTTCTTT.

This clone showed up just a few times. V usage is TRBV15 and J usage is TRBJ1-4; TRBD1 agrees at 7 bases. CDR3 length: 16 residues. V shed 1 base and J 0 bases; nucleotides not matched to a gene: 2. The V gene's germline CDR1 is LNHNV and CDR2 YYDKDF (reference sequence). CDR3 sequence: CATSRGQGSTNEKLFF. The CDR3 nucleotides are TGTGCCACCAGCAGAGGACAGGGTTCAACTAATGAAAAACTGTTTTTT.

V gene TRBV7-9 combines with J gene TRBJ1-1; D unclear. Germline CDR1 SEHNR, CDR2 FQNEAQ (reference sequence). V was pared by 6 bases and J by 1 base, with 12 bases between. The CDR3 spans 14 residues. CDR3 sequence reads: CASSFPGENTEAFF. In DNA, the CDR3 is TGTGCCAGCAGTTTCCCTGGGGAGAACACTGAAGCTTTCTTT.

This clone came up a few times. DNA of the CDR3: TGTGCCAGCAGCAATAGCGGCGGCGGAACCCAGTACTTC. Amino acids: CASSNSGGGTQYF. This sequence joins TRBV7-9 and TRBJ2-5; D perhaps matches TRBD2 (6 bases). The V end was cut by 5 bases, the J end by 8 bases, with 15 bases between. CDR1 is SEHNR, CDR2 FQNEAQ, per germline (reference sequence). This CDR3 is built from 13 residues.

This CDR3 is CASSVDISGPWGTGELFF. CDR3 nucleotides: TGTGCCAGCAGCGTAGACATTTCCGGTCCTTGGGGGACCGGGGAGCTGTTTTTT. This chain uses TRBV9 with TRBJ2-2; D is tentatively TRBD1 or TRBD2 (5 bases each). CDR1 SGDLS and CDR2 YYNGEE come from the germline V gene. Trimming pared 0 bases from V and 5 bases from J, leaving 20 bases between. This CDR3 region has 18 residues.

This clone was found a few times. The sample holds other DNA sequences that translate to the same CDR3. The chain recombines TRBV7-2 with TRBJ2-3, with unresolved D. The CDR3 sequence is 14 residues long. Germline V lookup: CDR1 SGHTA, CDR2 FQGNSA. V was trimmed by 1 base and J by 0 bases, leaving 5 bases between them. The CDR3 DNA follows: TGTGCCAGCAGCTTAGGGCAGAGCACAGATACGCAGTATTTT. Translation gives CASSLGQSTDTQYF.

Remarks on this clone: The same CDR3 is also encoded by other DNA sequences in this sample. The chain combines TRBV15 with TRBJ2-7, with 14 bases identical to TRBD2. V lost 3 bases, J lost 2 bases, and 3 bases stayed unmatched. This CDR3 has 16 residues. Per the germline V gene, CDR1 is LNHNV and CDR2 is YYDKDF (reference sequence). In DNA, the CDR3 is TGTGCCACCAGCAGGGGGGGACTAGCGGGAGCCTACGAGCAGTACTTC. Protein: CATSRGGLAGAYEQYF.

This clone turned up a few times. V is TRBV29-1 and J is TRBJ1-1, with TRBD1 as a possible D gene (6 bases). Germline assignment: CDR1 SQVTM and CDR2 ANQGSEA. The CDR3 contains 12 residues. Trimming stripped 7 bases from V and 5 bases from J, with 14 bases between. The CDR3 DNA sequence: TGCAGCGGTACAGGGCCCGGGACTGAAGCTTTCTTT. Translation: CSGTGPGTEAFF.

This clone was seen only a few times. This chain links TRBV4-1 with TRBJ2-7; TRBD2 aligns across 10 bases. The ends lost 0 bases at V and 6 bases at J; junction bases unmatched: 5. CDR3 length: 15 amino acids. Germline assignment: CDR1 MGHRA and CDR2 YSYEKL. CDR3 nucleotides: TGCGCCAGCAGCCAAGAAGGGCTAGCGGGAGCCGAGCAGTACTTC. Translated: CASSQEGLAGAEQYF.

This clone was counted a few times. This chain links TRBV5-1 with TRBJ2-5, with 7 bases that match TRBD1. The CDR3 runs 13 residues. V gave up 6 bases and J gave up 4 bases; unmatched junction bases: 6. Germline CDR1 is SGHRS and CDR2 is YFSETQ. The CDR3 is CASNEGGGETQYF. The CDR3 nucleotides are TGCGCCAGCAATGAAGGGGGCGGAGAGACCCAGTACTTC.

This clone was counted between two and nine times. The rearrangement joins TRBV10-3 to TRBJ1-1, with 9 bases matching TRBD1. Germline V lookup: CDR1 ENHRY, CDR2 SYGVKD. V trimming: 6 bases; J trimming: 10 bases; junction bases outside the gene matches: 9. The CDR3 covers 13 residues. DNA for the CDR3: TGTGCCATCAGAACAGGGGGCGCCCCTGGAGCTTTCTTT. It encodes CAIRTGGAPGAFF.

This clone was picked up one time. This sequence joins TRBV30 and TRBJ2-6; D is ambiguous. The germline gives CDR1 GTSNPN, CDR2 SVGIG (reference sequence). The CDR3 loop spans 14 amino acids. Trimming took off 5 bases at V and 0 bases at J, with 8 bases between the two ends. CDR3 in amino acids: CAWVRISGANVLTF. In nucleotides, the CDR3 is TGTGCCTGGGTGCGGATCTCTGGGGCCAACGTCCTGACTTTC.

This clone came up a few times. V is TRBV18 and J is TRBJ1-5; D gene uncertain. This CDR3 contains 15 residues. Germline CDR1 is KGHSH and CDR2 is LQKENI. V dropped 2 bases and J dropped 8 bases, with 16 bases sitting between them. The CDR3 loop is CASSPNTASLEPQHF. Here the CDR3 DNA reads TGTGCCAGCTCACCAAATACAGCGAGCCTTGAGCCCCAGCATTTT. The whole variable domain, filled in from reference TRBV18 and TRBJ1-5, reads NAGVMQNPRHLVRRRGQEARLRCSPMKGHSHVYWYRQLPEEGLKFMVYLQKENIIDESGMPKERFSAEFPKEGPSILRIQQVVRGDSAAYFCASSPNTASLEPQHFGDGTRLSIL.

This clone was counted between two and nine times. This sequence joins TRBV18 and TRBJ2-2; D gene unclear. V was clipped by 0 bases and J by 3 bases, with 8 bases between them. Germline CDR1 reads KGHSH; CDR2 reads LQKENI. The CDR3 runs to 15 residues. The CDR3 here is CASSPPRPDTGELFF. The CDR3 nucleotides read TGTGCCAGCTCACCACCGCGGCCAGACACCGGGGAGCTGTTTTTT.

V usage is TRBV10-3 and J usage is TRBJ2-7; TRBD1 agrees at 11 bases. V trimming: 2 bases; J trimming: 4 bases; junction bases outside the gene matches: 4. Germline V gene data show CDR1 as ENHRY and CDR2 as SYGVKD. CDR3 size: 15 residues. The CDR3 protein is CAISEPGQGGYEQYF. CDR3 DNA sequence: TGTGCCATCAGTGAGCCGGGACAGGGGGGTTACGAGCAGTACTTC.

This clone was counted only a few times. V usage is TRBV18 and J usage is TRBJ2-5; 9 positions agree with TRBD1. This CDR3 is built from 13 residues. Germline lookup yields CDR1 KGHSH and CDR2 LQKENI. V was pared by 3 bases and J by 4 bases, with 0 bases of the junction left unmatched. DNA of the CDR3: TGTGCCAGCTCACCGGGACAGGGAGAGACCCAGTACTTC. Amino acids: CASSPGQGETQYF.

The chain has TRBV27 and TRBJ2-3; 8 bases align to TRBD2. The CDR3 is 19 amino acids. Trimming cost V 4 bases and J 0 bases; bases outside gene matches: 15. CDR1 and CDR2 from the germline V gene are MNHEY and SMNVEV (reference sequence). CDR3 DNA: TGTGCCAGCAGTTCCTTTCTAATCGCTAGCGGGCCTAGCACAGATACGCAGTATTTT. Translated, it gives CASSSFLIASGPSTDTQYF.

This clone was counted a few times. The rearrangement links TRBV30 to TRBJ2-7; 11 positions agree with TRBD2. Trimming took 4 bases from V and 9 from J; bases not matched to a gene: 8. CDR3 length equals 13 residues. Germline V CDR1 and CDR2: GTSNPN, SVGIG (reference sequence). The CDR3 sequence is CAWKEAGTSGQYF. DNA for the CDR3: TGTGCCTGGAAGGAAGCGGGGACTAGCGGGCAGTACTTC.